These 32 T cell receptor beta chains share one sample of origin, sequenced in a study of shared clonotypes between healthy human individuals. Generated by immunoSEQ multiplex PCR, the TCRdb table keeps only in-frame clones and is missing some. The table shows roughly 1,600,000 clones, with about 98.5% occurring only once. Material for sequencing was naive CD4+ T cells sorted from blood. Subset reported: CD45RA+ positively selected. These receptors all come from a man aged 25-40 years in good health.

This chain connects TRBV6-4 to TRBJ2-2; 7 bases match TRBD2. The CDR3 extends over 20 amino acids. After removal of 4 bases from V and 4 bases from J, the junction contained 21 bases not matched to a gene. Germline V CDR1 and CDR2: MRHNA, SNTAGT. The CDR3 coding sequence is TGTGCCAGCAGTGCGGCTATTACATCTAGCGGCCCTTGGAGCACCGGGGAGCTGTTTTTT. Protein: CASSAAITSSGPWSTGELFF.

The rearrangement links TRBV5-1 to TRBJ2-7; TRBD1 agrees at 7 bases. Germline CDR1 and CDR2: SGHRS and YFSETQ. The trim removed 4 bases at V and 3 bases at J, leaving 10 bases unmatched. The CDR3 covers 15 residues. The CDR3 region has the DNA TGCGCCAGCAGCCAGATACGGACAGGAATCTACGAGCAGTACTTC. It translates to CASSQIRTGIYEQYF.

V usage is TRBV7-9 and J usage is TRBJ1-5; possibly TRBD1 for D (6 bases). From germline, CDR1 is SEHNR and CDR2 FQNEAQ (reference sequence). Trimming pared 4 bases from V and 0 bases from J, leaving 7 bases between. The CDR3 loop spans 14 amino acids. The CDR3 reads CASSSGASNQPQHF. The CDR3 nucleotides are TGTGCCAGCAGCTCAGGGGCTAGCAATCAGCCCCAGCATTTT.

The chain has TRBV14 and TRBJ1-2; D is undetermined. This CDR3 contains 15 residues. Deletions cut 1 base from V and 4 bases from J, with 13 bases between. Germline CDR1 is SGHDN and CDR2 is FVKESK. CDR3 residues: CASSQVGRPFYGYTF. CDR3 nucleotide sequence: TGTGCCAGCAGCCAAGTCGGCAGACCTTTCTATGGCTACACCTTC.

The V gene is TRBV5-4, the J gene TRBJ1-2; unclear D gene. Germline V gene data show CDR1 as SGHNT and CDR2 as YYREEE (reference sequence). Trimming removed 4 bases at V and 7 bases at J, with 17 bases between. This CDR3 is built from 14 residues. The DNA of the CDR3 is TGTGCCAGCAGCCCCGGACGGTCAGCGAGTGGCTACACCTTC. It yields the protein CASSPGRSASGYTF.

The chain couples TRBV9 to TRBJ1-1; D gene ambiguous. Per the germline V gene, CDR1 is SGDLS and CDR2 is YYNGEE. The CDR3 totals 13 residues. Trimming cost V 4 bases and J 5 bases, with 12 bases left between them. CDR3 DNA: TGTGCCAGCAGCCCCACTGACCGGACTGAAGCTTTCTTT. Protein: CASSPTDRTEAFF.

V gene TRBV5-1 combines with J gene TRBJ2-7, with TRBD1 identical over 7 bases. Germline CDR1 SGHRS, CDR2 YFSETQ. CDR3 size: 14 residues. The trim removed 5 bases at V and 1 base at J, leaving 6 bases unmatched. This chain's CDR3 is CASRPQGQSYEQYF. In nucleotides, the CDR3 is TGCGCCAGCAGACCTCAGGGACAGTCCTACGAGCAGTACTTC.

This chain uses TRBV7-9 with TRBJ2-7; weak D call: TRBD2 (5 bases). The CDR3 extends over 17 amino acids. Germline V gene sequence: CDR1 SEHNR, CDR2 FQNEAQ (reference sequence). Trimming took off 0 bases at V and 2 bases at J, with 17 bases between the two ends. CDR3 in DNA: TGTGCCAGCAGCTTAGCCCGATCTGGAGGAAGCGCCTACGAGCAGTACTTC. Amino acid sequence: CASSLARSGGSAYEQYF.

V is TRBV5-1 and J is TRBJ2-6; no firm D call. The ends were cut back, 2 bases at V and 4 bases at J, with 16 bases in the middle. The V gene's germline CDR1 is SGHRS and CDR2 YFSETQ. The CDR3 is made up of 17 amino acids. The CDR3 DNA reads TGCGCCAGCAGCTTAACCCCAGTCGGTTCAGGGGCCAACGTCCTGACTTTC. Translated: CASSLTPVGSGANVLTF.

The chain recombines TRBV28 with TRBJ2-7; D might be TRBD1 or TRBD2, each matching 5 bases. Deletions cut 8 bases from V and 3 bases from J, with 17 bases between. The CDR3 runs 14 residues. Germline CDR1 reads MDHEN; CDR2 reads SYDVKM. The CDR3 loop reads CASSGKNRFYEQYF. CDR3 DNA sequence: TGTGCCAGCTCGGGGAAAAACAGGTTCTACGAGCAGTACTTC.

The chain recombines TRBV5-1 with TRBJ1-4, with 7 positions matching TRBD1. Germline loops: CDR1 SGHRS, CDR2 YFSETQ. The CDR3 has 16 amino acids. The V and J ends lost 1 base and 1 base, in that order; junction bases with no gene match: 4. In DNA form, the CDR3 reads TGCGCCAGCAGCTTGAGGTCAGGGGGAACTAATGAAAAACTGTTTTTT. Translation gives CASSLRSGGTNEKLFF.

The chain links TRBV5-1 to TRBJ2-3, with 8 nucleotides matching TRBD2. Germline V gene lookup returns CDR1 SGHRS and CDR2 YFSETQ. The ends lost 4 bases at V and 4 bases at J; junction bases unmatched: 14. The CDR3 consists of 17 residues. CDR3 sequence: CASSRTTLGGRPDTQYF. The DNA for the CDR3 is TGCGCCAGCAGCCGGACTACCTTGGGCGGGAGGCCAGATACGCAGTATTTT.

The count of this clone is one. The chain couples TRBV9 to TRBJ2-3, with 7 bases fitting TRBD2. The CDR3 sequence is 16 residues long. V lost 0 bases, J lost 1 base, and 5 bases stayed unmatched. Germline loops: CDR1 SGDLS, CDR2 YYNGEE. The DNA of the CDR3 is TGTGCCAGCAGCGTAGCGGGGGGAGGAGGCACAGATACGCAGTATTTT. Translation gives CASSVAGGGGTDTQYF.

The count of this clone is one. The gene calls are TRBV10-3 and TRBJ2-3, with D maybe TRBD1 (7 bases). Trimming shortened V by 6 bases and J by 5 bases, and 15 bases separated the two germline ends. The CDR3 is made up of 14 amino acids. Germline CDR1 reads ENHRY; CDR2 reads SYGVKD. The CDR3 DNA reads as TGTGCCATCAGGGGCAGGGGGGATGGAGATACGCAGTATTTT. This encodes CAIRGRGDGDTQYF.

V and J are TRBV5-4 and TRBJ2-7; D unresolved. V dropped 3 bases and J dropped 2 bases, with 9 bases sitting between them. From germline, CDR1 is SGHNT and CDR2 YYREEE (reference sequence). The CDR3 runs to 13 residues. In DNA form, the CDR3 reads TGTGCCAGCAGCTCCGCCGGGCCCTACGAGCAGTACTTC. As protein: CASSSAGPYEQYF.

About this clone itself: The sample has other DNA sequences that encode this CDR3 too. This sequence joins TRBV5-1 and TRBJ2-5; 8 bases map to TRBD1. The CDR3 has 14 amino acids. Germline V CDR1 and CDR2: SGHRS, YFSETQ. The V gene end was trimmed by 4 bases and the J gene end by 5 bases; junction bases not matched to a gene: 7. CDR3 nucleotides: TGCGCCAGCAGCCTTCCAGGGGGCACGGAGACCCAGTACTTC. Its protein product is CASSLPGGTETQYF.

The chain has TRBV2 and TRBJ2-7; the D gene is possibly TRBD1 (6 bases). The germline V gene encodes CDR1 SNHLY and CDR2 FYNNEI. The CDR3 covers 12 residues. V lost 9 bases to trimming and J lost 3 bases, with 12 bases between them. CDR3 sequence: CASKDRDYEQYF. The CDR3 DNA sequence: TGTGCCAGTAAGGACAGAGACTACGAGCAGTACTTC.

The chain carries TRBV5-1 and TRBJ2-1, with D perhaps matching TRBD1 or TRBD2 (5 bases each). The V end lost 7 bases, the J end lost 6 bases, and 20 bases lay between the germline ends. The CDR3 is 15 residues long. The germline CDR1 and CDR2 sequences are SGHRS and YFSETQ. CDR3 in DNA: TGCGCCAGCGGGACGGCAGGGTTTTTTCGCAATGAGCAGTTCTTC. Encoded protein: CASGTAGFFRNEQFF.

CDR3 region: CASSFLGSQPQHF. DNA for the CDR3: TGTGCCAGCAGCTTCCTGGGAAGTCAGCCCCAGCATTTT. V is TRBV5-6 and J is TRBJ1-5; D gene unclear. Germline V gene data show CDR1 as SGHDT and CDR2 as YYEEEE. The CDR3 extends over 13 amino acids. V was cut by 2 bases and J by 6 bases, with 9 bases left in between.

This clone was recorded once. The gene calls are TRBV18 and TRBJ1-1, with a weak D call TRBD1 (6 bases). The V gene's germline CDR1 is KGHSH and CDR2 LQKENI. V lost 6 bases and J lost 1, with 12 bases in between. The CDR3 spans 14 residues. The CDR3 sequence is CASSGGAGNTEAFF. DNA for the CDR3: TGTGCCAGCTCCGGGGGGGCCGGGAACACTGAAGCTTTCTTT.

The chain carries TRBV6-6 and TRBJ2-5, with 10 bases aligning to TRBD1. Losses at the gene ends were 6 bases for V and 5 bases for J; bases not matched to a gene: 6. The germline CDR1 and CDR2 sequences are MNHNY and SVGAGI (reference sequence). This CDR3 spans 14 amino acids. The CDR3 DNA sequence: TGTGCCAGCAGACGACAGGGGGCATCGGAGACCCAGTACTTC. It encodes CASRRQGASETQYF.

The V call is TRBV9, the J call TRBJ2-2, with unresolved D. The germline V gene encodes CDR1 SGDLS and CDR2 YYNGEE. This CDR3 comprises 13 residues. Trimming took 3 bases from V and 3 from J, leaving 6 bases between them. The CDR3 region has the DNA TGTGCCAGCAGCGCTAGGGACACCGGGGAGCTGTTTTTT. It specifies CASSARDTGELFF.

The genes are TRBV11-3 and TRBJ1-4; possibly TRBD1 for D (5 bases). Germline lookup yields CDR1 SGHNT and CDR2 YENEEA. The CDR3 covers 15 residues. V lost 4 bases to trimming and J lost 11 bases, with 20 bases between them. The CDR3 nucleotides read TGTGCCAGCAGCTGGGGGACCTGCTCGGAGATGAAACTGTTTTTT. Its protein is CASSWGTCSEMKLFF.

CDR3 coding DNA: TGTGCCACCAGCAGAGACCGCTCTGGAAACACCATATATTTT. It yields the protein CATSRDRSGNTIYF. The J gene is TRBJ1-3, the V gene TRBV15; D ambiguous. Per the germline V gene, CDR1 is LNHNV and CDR2 is YYDKDF (reference sequence). The V and J ends lost 0 bases and 0 bases respectively, with 3 bases between them. This CDR3 has 14 amino acids.

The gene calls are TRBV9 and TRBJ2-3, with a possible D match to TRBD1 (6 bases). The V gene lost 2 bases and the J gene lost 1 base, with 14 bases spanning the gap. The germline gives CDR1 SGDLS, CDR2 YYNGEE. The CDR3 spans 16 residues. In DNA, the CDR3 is TGTGCCAGCAGCGTTCTGACAGGAGGAGGCACAGATACGCAGTATTTT. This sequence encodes CASSVLTGGGTDTQYF.

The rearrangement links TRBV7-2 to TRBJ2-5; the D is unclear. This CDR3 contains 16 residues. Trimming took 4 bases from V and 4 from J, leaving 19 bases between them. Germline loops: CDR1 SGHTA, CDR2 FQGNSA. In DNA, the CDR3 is TGTGCCAGCAGCTCGACGGCTCGACCTTGGAGAGAGACCCAGTACTTC. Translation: CASSSTARPWRETQYF.

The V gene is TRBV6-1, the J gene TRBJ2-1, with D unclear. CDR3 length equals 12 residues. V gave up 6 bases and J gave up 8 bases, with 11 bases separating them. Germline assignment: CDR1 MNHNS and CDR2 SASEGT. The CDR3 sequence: CASRTVSHEQFF. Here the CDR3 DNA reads TGTGCCAGCAGGACCGTGAGCCATGAGCAGTTCTTC.

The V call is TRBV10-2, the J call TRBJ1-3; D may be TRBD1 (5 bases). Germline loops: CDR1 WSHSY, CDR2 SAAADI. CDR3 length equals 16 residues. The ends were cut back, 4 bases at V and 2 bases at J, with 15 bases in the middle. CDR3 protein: CASSVEGEGTGNTIYF. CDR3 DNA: TGCGCCAGCAGTGTCGAAGGGGAAGGAACTGGAAACACCATATATTTT.

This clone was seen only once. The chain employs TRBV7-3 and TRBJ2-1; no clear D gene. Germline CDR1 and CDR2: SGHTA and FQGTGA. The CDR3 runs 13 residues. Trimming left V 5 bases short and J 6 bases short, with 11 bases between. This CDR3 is CASSDVGFNEQFF. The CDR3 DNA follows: TGTGCCAGCAGCGACGTGGGATTCAATGAGCAGTTCTTC. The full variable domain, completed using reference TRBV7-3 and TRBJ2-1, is GAGVSQTPSNKVTEKGKYVELRCDPISGHTALYWYRQSLGQGPEFLIYFQGTGAADDSGLPNDRFFAVRPEGSVSTLKIQRTERGDSAVYLCASSDVGFNEQFFGPGTRLTVL.

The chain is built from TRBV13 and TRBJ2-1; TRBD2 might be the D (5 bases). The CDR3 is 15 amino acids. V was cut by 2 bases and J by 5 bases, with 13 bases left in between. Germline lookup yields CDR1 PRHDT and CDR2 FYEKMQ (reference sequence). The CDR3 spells CASSLYWRTNNEQFF. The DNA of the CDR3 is TGTGCCAGCAGCTTATATTGGAGGACGAACAATGAGCAGTTCTTC.

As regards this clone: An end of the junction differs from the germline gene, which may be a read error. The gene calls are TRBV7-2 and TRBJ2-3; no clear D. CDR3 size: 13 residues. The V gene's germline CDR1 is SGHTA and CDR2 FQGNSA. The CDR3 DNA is TGTGCCGGCAGTCCGGAGAACACAGATACGCAGTATTTT. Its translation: CAGSPENTDTQYF.

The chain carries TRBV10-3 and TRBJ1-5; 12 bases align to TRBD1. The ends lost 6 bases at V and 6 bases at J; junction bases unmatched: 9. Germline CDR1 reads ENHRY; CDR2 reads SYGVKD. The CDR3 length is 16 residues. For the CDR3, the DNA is TGTGCCATCAGCCATTCCGGGACAGGGGGCGGTCAGCCCCAGCATTTT. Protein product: CAISHSGTGGGQPQHF.